The clone carrying this T cell receptor (beta chain) has only a few counts. Its antigen is not identified. The data were obtained in a study of T-cell memory formation after mild COVID-19. Points from the study as a whole: Confirmation of SARS-CoV-2 specificity was lacking for second-wave clones peaking day 37.

The germline V and J ends were trimmed by 1 base and 2 bases, with 9 bases remaining between them. The CDR3 is 16 amino acids. The germline V gene encodes CDR1 SGHTA and CDR2 FQGNSA. TCRdb reprocessed the 5' RACE reads with MiXCR, giving one entry per CDR3 protein. The table lists roughly 400,000 distinct CDR3 sequences, approximately 24% of them singletons. The sequence was obtained from an adult woman who had mild COVID-19 (a few samples of this study predate the infection). Cell type and time point are not known. The sequencing sample was made of PBMCs or a T cell subset sorted from them (not recorded which). The V and J genes are TRBV7-2 and TRBJ2-6; D is uncertain. The CDR3 protein is CASSLEWVAGANVLTF. The CDR3 coding sequence is TGTGCCAGCAGCTTAGAATGGGTGGCTGGGGCCAACGTCCTGACTTTC.